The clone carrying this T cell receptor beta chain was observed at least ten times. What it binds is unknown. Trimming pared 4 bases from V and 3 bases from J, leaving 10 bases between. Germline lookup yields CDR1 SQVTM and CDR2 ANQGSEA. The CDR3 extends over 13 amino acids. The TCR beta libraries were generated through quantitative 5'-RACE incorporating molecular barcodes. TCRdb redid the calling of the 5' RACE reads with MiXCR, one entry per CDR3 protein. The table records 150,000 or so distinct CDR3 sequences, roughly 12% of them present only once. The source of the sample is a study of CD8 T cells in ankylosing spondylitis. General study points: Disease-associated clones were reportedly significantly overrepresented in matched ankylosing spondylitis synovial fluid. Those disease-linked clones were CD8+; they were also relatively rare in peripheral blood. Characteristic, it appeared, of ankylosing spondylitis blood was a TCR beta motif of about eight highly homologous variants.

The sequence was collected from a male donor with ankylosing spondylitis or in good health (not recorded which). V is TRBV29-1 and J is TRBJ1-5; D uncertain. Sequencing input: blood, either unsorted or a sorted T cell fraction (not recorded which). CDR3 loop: CSVAWAHNQPQHF. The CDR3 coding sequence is TGCAGCGTTGCATGGGCCCACAATCAGCCCCAGCATTTT.